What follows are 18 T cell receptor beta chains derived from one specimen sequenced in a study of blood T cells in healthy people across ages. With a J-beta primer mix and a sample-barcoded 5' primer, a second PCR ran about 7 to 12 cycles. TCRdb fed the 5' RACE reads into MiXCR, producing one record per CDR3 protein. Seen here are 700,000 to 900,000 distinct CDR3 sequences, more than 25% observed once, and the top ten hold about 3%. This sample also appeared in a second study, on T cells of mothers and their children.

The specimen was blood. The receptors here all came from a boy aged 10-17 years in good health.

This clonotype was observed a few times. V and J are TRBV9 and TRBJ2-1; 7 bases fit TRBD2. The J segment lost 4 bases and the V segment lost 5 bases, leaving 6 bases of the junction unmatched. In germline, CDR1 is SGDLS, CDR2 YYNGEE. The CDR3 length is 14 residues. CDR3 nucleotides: TGTGCCAGCAGTTCACGACTAGCATACAATGAGCAGTTCTTC. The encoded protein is CASSSRLAYNEQFF.

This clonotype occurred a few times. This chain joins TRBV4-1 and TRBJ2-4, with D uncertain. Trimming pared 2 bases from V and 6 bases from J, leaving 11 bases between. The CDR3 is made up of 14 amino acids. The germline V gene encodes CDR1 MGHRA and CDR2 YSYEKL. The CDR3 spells CASSQWFIGNIQYF. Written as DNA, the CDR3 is TGCGCCAGCAGCCAATGGTTTATCGGAAACATTCAGTACTTC.

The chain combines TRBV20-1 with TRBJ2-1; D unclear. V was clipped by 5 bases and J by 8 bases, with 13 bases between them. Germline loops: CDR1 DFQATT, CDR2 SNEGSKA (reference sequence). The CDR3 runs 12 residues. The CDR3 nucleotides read TGCAGTGCTTCTCAAAGACGGCATGAGCAGTTCTTC. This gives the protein CSASQRRHEQFF.

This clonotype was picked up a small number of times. The CDR3 DNA is TGCAGTGCTAGAGGGCTTCTAGCGGGGGCCTCCCCGCCAGATACGCAGTATTTT. Its translation: CSARGLLAGASPPDTQYF. The chain links TRBV20-1 to TRBJ2-3; the match to TRBD2 covers 10 bases. The CDR3 runs to 18 residues. The germline V gene has CDR1 DFQATT and CDR2 SNEGSKA (reference sequence). Trimming cost V 1 base and J 4 bases; bases outside gene matches: 14.

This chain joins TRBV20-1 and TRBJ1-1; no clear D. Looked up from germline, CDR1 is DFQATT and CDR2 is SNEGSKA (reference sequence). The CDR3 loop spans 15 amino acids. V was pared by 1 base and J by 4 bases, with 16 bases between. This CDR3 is CSARAMGEVSTEAFF. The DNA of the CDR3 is TGCAGTGCTAGAGCGATGGGAGAAGTGAGCACTGAAGCTTTCTTT.

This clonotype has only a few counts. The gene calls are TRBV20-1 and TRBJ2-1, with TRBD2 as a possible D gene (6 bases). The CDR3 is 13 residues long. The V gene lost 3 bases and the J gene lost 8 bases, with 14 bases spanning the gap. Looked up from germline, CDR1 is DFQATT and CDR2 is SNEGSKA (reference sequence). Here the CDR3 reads CSARATRGDEQFF. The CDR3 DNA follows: TGCAGTGCTAGGGCGACTAGGGGCGATGAGCAGTTCTTC.

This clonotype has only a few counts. This CDR3 is CSARQDPTDTQYF. CDR3 DNA sequence: TGCAGCGCCAGACAGGACCCTACAGATACGCAGTATTTT. The J gene is TRBJ2-3, the V gene TRBV29-1; D is possibly TRBD1 (6 bases). Germline V gene lookup returns CDR1 SQVTM and CDR2 ANQGSEA. The CDR3 length is 13 residues. Trimming took 7 bases from V and 3 from J, leaving 14 bases between them.

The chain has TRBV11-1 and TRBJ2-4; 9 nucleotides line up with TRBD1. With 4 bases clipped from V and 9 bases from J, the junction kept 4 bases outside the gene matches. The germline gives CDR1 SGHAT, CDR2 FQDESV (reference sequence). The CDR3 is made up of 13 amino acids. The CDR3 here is CASSSDRGLIQYF. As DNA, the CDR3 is TGTGCCAGCAGCTCGGACAGGGGCCTCATTCAGTACTTC. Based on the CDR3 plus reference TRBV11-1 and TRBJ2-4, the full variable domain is EAEVAQSPRYKITEKSQAVAFWCDPISGHATLYWYRQILGQGPELLVQFQDESVVDDSQLPKDRFSAERLKGVDSTLKIQPAELGDSAMYLCASSSDRGLIQYFGAGTRLSVL.

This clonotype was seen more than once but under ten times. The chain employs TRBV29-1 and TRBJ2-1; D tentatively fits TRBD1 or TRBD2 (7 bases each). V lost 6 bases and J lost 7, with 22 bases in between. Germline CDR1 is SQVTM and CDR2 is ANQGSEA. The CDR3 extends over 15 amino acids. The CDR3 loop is CSVAGARDSLNEQFF. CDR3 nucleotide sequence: TGCAGCGTCGCGGGGGCGAGGGACAGTCTAAATGAGCAGTTCTTC.

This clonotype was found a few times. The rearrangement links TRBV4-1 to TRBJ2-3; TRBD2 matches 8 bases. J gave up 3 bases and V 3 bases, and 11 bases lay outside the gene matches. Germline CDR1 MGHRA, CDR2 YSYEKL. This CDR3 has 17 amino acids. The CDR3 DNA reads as TGCGCCAGCAGCCACCCCCCCTCGAGCGGGGGAACAGATACGCAGTATTTT. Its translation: CASSHPPSSGGTDTQYF.

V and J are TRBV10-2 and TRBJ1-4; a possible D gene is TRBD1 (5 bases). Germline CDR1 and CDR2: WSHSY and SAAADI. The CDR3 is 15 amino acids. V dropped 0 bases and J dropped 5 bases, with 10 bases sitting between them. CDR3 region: CASSESVGRNEKLFF. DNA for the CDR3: TGCGCCAGCAGTGAGTCGGTGGGGCGGAATGAAAAACTGTTTTTT.

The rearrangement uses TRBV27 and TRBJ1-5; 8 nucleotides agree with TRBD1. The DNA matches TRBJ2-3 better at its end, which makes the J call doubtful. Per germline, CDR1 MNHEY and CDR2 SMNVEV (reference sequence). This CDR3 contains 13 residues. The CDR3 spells CASSDRGNQPQYF. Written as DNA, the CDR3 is TGTGCCAGCAGCGACAGGGGAAATCAGCCCCAGTATTTT.

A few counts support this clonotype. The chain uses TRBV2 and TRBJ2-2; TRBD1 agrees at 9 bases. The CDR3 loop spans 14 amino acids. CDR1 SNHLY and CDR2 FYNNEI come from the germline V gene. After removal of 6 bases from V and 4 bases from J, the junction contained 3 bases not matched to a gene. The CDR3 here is CASRGTGPTGELFF. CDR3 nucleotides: TGTGCCAGCAGGGGGACAGGGCCCACCGGGGAGCTGTTTTTT.

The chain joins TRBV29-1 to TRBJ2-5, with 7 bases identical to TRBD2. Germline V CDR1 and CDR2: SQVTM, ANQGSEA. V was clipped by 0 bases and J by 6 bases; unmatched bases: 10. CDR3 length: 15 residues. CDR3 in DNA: TGCAGCGTTGAAGATCGCGGACTAGATAGTCAGACCCAGTACTTC. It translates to CSVEDRGLDSQTQYF.

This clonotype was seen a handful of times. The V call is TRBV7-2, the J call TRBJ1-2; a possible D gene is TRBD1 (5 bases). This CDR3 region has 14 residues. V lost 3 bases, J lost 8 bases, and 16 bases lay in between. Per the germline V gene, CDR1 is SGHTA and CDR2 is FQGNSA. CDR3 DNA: TGTGCCAGCAGCTTTGCCGCGGGGGTTACGGGCTACACCTTC. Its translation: CASSFAAGVTGYTF.

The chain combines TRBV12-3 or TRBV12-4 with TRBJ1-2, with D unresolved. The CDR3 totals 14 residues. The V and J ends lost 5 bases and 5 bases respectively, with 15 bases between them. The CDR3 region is CASSVTTLGYGYTF. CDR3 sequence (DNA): TGTGCCAGCAGTGTGACGACATTGGGGTATGGCTACACCTTC.

The DNA for the CDR3 is TGTGCCAGCACCCTAGGTGGGCCAACCTACGAGCAGTACTTC. It codes for CASTLGGPTYEQYF. V usage is TRBV6-1 and J usage is TRBJ2-7; D unclear. Trimming cost V 7 bases and J 2 bases, with 15 bases left between them. The germline V gene has CDR1 MNHNS and CDR2 SASEGT. The CDR3 is 14 residues long.

CDR3 sequence reads: CASSHSGGARNEQFF. The CDR3 region has the DNA TGTGCCAGCAGCCACAGCGGGGGGGCGCGTAATGAGCAGTTCTTC. The J gene is TRBJ2-1, the V gene TRBV7-9, with 10 bases matching TRBD2. Germline V gene data show CDR1 as SEHNR and CDR2 as FQNEAQ (reference sequence). The CDR3 has 15 amino acids. V lost 5 bases to trimming and J lost 7 bases; unmatched junction nucleotides: 8.